These 32 T cell receptor beta chains originate from one sample sequenced in a study of blood T cells in healthy people across ages (dated by TCRdb to the mid-2010s). Library generation was performed with 5' RACE. TCRdb shows the sequencer as Illumina HiSeq 2500. The second PCR ran for roughly 7 to 11 cycles and used a J-beta primer mix along with a sample-barcoded 5' primer. TCRdb's own reprocessing of the public reads used fastp at Q25 and MiXCR and kept productive beta chains. Each record represents a unique CDR3 protein, reported with the most common genes and DNA among its rows. This sample holds approximately 1.5 million distinct CDR3 sequences; roughly a third were observed only once. Roughly 12% of the sample goes to the ten largest clones. Sequences were obtained from blood. These receptor sequences come from a woman in her 30s in good health.

Regarding this clonotype: An end of the junction differs from the germline gene, which may be a read error. The rearrangement joins TRBV4-1 to TRBJ2-6, with TRBD1 matching over 10 bases. CDR1 is MGHRA and CDR2 is YSYEKL in the germline V gene. This CDR3 is 19 amino acids long. The CDR3 DNA follows: TGCGCCAGCAGCCAGGGGCTTTCGGGACAGGGGACTGGGGCCAACGTCCCGACTTTC. Amino acids: CASSQGLSGQGTGANVPTF.

This clonotype showed up just once. The chain recombines TRBV7-2 with TRBJ2-2, with unresolved D. Germline assignment: CDR1 SGHTA and CDR2 FQGNSA. CDR3 length: 16 residues. The V gene lost 3 bases and the J gene lost 3 bases, with 14 bases spanning the gap. In nucleotides, the CDR3 is TGTGCCAGCAGCTTGCGCCCACTTGCAGACACCGGGGAGCTGTTTTTT. Translated: CASSLRPLADTGELFF.

This clonotype was found a few times. The gene calls are TRBV6-5 and TRBJ1-5; D gene ambiguous. V dropped 0 bases and J dropped 7 bases, with 13 bases sitting between them. The CDR3 contains 15 residues. In germline, CDR1 is MNHEY, CDR2 SVGAGI. DNA for the CDR3: TGTGCCAGCAGTTACTCGAAGAGGGAGGGCCAGCCCCAGCATTTT. Its protein is CASSYSKREGQPQHF.

V usage is TRBV9 and J usage is TRBJ2-1; 10 bases are shared with TRBD1. CDR3 size: 15 residues. J lost 5 bases, V lost 0 bases, and 2 bases had no gene match. The V gene's germline CDR1 is SGDLS and CDR2 YYNGEE. The chain's CDR3 is CASSVGQGANNEQFF. CDR3 DNA: TGTGCCAGCAGCGTAGGACAGGGGGCTAACAATGAGCAGTTCTTC.

This clonotype was seen just once. V and J are TRBV7-6 and TRBJ2-1; 8 bases map to TRBD2. Germline V gene sequence: CDR1 SGHVS, CDR2 FNYEAQ. V lost 2 bases and J lost 8; bases outside the gene matches: 11. This CDR3 spans 16 amino acids. The CDR3 nucleotides are TGTGCCAGCAGCTTATTGTTAAGCGGGAGTTTGGATGAGCAGTTCTTC. This gives the protein CASSLLLSGSLDEQFF.

This clonotype was detected a few times. The gene calls are TRBV10-3 and TRBJ1-1, with D tentatively TRBD1 (6 bases). Germline lookup yields CDR1 ENHRY and CDR2 SYGVKD. V gave up 11 bases and J gave up 1 base, with 11 bases separating them. This CDR3 contains 12 residues. CDR3 sequence reads: CASGVGNTEAFF. The CDR3 DNA follows: TGTGCCTCAGGGGTCGGGAACACTGAAGCTTTCTTT.

The gene calls are TRBV6-1 and TRBJ2-7; no reliable D call. The germline V gene has CDR1 MNHNS and CDR2 SASEGT. V gave up 2 bases and J gave up 3 bases, with 11 bases separating them. The CDR3 extends over 14 amino acids. The CDR3 region has the DNA TGTGCCAGCAGTGAAATTGCCGCAGACTACGAGCAGTACTTC. Translation: CASSEIAADYEQYF.

This rearrangement joins TRBV28 to TRBJ2-1; D may correspond to TRBD1 or TRBD2 (6 bases each). V was trimmed by 6 bases and J by 0 bases, leaving 12 bases between them. The CDR3 runs to 15 residues. The germline V gene encodes CDR1 MDHEN and CDR2 SYDVKM. The CDR3 spells CASRNGGGSYNEQFF. CDR3 DNA sequence: TGTGCCAGCAGAAACGGGGGCGGCTCCTACAATGAGCAGTTCTTC.

This clonotype was recorded at least ten times. The rearrangement joins TRBV2 to TRBJ2-6; TRBD1 or TRBD2 may be the D gene (6 bases each). Between the trimmed V and J ends, which lost 0 bases and 0 bases, there was a span of 18 bases. The germline V gene has CDR1 SNHLY and CDR2 FYNNEI. CDR3 length: 20 residues. The CDR3: CASSEARRGWRNSGANVLTF. CDR3 nucleotide sequence: TGTGCCAGCAGTGAAGCGCGGAGGGGGTGGCGCAACTCTGGGGCCAACGTCCTGACTTTC.

This clonotype occurred many times. The chain carries TRBV27 and TRBJ1-6, with D perhaps matching TRBD1 (5 bases). The V end lost 2 bases, the J end lost 8 bases, and 16 bases lay between the germline ends. Germline CDR1 and CDR2: MNHEY and SMNVEV (reference sequence). CDR3 length: 16 amino acids. The CDR3 sequence: CASSLNPRGGHSPLHF. Here the CDR3 DNA reads TGTGCCAGCAGTTTAAACCCACGGGGGGGTCATTCACCCCTCCACTTT.

The V call is TRBV7-9, the J call TRBJ2-2, with D possibly being TRBD1 or TRBD2 (5 bases each). Germline V CDR1 and CDR2: SEHNR, FQNEAQ (reference sequence). The CDR3 is 18 amino acids. With 4 bases removed from V and 4 bases from J, the gap between germline ends came to 22 bases. CDR3 region: CASSCPLTWGRCTGELFF. As DNA, the CDR3 is TGTGCCAGCAGCTGCCCGCTGACCTGGGGGAGATGCACCGGGGAGCTGTTTTTT.

The chain has TRBV5-4 and TRBJ2-6; D may be TRBD1 (6 bases). The CDR3 runs to 16 residues. Per germline, CDR1 SGHNT and CDR2 YYREEE (reference sequence). V lost 1 base and J 2 bases, leaving 10 bases between the germline ends. CDR3 sequence: CASSLTGKAGANVLTF. The DNA for the CDR3 is TGTGCCAGCAGCTTGACAGGGAAGGCTGGGGCCAACGTCCTGACTTTC.

This clonotype was seen at least ten times. V gene TRBV3-1 combines with J gene TRBJ2-1, with a weak D call TRBD2 (5 bases). This CDR3 has 13 residues. Trimming removed 1 base at V and 9 bases at J, with 10 bases between. Germline CDR1 reads LGHDT; CDR2 reads YNNKEL (reference sequence). This chain's CDR3 is CASSQGKEVEQFF. CDR3 coding DNA: TGTGCCAGCAGCCAAGGAAAGGAGGTTGAGCAGTTCTTC.

There are many counts of this clonotype. V usage is TRBV10-3 and J usage is TRBJ2-7; D not resolved. The germline CDR1 and CDR2 sequences are ENHRY and SYGVKD. This CDR3 spans 12 amino acids. With 10 bases removed from V and 3 bases from J, the gap between germline ends came to 13 bases. The CDR3 region has the DNA TGTGCCAAGATCATGGCTAGCTACGAGCAGTACTTC. Encoded protein: CAKIMASYEQYF.

The CDR3 DNA follows: TGCGCCAGCAGCGAACGACAGGGGTCCTATGGCTACACCTTC. Translation gives CASSERQGSYGYTF. The chain has TRBV5-1 and TRBJ1-2; 8 bases match TRBD1. The V gene end was trimmed by 4 bases and the J gene end by 4 bases; junction bases not matched to a gene: 6. The CDR3 is 14 amino acids. Germline V gene lookup returns CDR1 SGHRS and CDR2 YFSETQ.

Remarks on this clonotype: This sequence may be a read error, since a much larger clone differs from it by one base. This chain joins TRBV6-1 and TRBJ2-1; 13 positions match TRBD2. Germline loops: CDR1 MNHNS, CDR2 SASEGT. Trimming removed 5 bases from V and 1 base from J; junction bases left unmatched: 14. The CDR3 spans 20 residues. The CDR3 DNA sequence: TGTGCCAGCAGTAGAGCCGGGACTAGCGGGAAGGCCTCGTCCTACAATGAGCAGTTCTTC. As protein: CASSRAGTSGKASSYNEQFF.

There are a few counts of this clonotype. This chain connects TRBV5-1 to TRBJ2-1; 7 positions agree with TRBD2. Germline values: CDR1 SGHRS, CDR2 YFSETQ. The CDR3 length is 13 residues. After removal of 7 bases from V and 7 bases from J, the junction contained 8 bases not matched to a gene. DNA of the CDR3: TGCGCCAGCGGGGCGGGGGTCAAGAATGAGCAGTTCTTC. It codes for CASGAGVKNEQFF.

The V gene is TRBV20-1, the J gene TRBJ1-1, with 9 positions matching TRBD1. This CDR3 has 14 amino acids. Germline CDR1 reads DFQATT; CDR2 reads SNEGSKA (reference sequence). V shed 6 bases, J shed 0 bases, and the junction held 5 bases outside the gene matches. DNA for the CDR3: TGCAGTGCCTACAGGGGGCACATGAACACTGAAGCTTTCTTT. This encodes CSAYRGHMNTEAFF.

This clonotype came up a few times. The J gene is TRBJ2-5, the V gene TRBV20-1; 8 bases map to TRBD2. The CDR3 contains 17 residues. With 0 bases clipped from V and 2 bases from J, the junction kept 11 bases outside the gene matches. Germline CDR1 DFQATT, CDR2 SNEGSKA (reference sequence). The CDR3 sequence is CSARDPLSGATQETQYF. Here the CDR3 DNA reads TGCAGTGCTAGAGACCCACTTAGCGGGGCGACTCAAGAGACCCAGTACTTC.

Only a few counts were recorded for this clonotype. The chain carries TRBV11-2 and TRBJ2-1; D may be TRBD1 (7 bases). V was cut by 8 bases and J by 9 bases, with 20 bases left in between. From germline, CDR1 is SGHAT and CDR2 FQNNGV. This CDR3 has 14 residues. CDR3 sequence: CASGTRGAIIEQFF. The CDR3 DNA reads as TGTGCCAGCGGAACCAGGGGGGCCATCATTGAGCAGTTCTTC.

The rearrangement joins TRBV11-1 to TRBJ2-7, with 7 bases aligning to TRBD2. Trimming at V came to 4 bases and at J to 2 bases, leaving 11 bases not matched to a gene. This CDR3 has 16 amino acids. Germline V lookup: CDR1 SGHAT, CDR2 FQDESV (reference sequence). Here the CDR3 DNA reads TGTGCCAGCAGCTCCTCCGCGACTAGCTCACCCTACGAGCAGTACTTC. The encoded protein is CASSSSATSSPYEQYF.

With respect to this clonotype: Sequence at one end of the junction differs from germline and may be a read error. The chain employs TRBV3-1 and TRBJ1-5; maybe TRBD1 (5 bases). The CDR3 is made up of 15 amino acids. The germline gives CDR1 LGHDT, CDR2 YNNKEL (reference sequence). CDR3 DNA sequence: TGTGCCAGCAGCCACGGGACCGCTAGCGATCAGCCCCAGCATTTT. Encoded protein: CASSHGTASDQPQHF.

The genes are TRBV20-1 and TRBJ2-1, with D possibly TRBD2 on 7 matching bases. V was trimmed by 0 bases and J by 4 bases, leaving 13 bases between them. Germline values: CDR1 DFQATT, CDR2 SNEGSKA (reference sequence). The CDR3 covers 15 residues. The CDR3 loop is CSARDAGAHYNEQFF. CDR3 DNA: TGCAGTGCTAGAGACGCGGGGGCTCATTACAATGAGCAGTTCTTC.

This clonotype turned up a few times. This chain links TRBV3-1 with TRBJ2-4; a weak D match, TRBD1 (6 bases). In germline, CDR1 is LGHDT, CDR2 YNNKEL (reference sequence). The CDR3 runs 16 residues. The V and J ends lost 5 bases and 0 bases respectively, with 14 bases between them. The CDR3, as DNA: TGTGCCAGCAGCTACCGGGACACACTAGCCAAAAACATTCAGTACTTC. It encodes CASSYRDTLAKNIQYF.

The sample holds many counts of this clonotype. The gene calls are TRBV15 and TRBJ2-1, with unresolved D. The germline V gene encodes CDR1 LNHNV and CDR2 YYDKDF (reference sequence). V was cut by 0 bases and J by 8 bases, with 11 bases left in between. CDR3 length: 14 amino acids. The DNA for the CDR3 is TGTGCCACCAGCAGAGATTCATTAGTGGATGAGCAGTTCTTC. Its protein product is CATSRDSLVDEQFF.

This clonotype was recorded a few times. CDR3 sequence: CASSFGKSYEQYF. As DNA, the CDR3 is TGTGCCAGCAGTTTTGGCAAGTCCTACGAGCAGTACTTC. The chain combines TRBV27 with TRBJ2-7; D uncertain. Trimming pared 3 bases from V and 1 base from J, leaving 7 bases between. Germline V lookup: CDR1 MNHEY, CDR2 SMNVEV (reference sequence). This CDR3 contains 13 residues.

This chain uses TRBV6-1 with TRBJ2-1, with TRBD2 identical over 15 bases. The CDR3 loop spans 20 amino acids. The germline V gene has CDR1 MNHNS and CDR2 SASEGT. V dropped 2 bases and J dropped 0; count of bases not matched to a gene: 8. The CDR3 reads CASSERSGLAGGSSYNEQFF. CDR3 DNA sequence: TGTGCCAGCAGTGAACGGTCCGGACTAGCGGGAGGGAGCTCCTACAATGAGCAGTTCTTC.

The chain links TRBV7-6 to TRBJ2-3; D unclear. Germline CDR1 reads SGHVS; CDR2 reads FNYEAQ. Trimming took off 5 bases at V and 2 bases at J, with 8 bases between the two ends. The CDR3 length is 13 residues. CDR3 protein: CASSIDTTDTQYF. The CDR3 DNA follows: TGTGCCAGCAGCATCGACACCACAGATACGCAGTATTTT.

The rearrangement links TRBV18 to TRBJ2-1; no reliable D call. V lost 5 bases and J lost 13, with 15 bases in between. The germline CDR1 and CDR2 sequences are KGHSH and LQKENI. The CDR3 spans 12 residues. The CDR3 DNA sequence: TGTGCCAGCTCAACGGACGGCGAGACCCAGTTCTTC. Translated, it gives CASSTDGETQFF.

The CDR3 is CASGSSINEQFF. DNA of the CDR3: TGTGCCAGCGGGAGTAGCATTAATGAGCAGTTCTTC. The chain joins TRBV6-6 to TRBJ2-1; tentative D call: TRBD2 (5 bases). Germline V gene data show CDR1 as MNHNY and CDR2 as SVGAGI (reference sequence). V lost 8 bases to trimming and J lost 7 bases, with 12 bases between them. The CDR3 is 12 residues long.

This clonotype was seen more than once but under ten times. The J gene is TRBJ1-2, the V gene TRBV28; a weak D match, TRBD1 (6 bases). The germline V gene has CDR1 MDHEN and CDR2 SYDVKM. The germline V and J ends were trimmed by 4 bases and 4 bases, with 16 bases remaining between them. CDR3 length: 15 residues. The CDR3: CASSSAGDRLYGYTF. In nucleotides, the CDR3 is TGTGCCAGCAGTTCCGCAGGGGACCGACTCTATGGCTACACCTTC.

In this sample, this clonotype turned up many times. The rearrangement uses TRBV5-6 and TRBJ2-5; no reliable D call. The germline CDR1 and CDR2 sequences are SGHDT and YYEEEE. V dropped 2 bases and J dropped 0 bases, with 5 bases sitting between them. CDR3 length: 13 amino acids. The CDR3 nucleotides read TGTGCCAGCAGCTTTAGGGACCAAGAGACCCAGTACTTC. This gives the protein CASSFRDQETQYF. Together with reference TRBV5-6 and TRBJ2-5, the CDR3 gives the full variable domain: DAGVTQSPTHLIKTRGQQVTLRCSPKSGHDTVSWYQQALGQGPQFIFQYYEEEERQRGNFPDRFSGHQFPNYSSELNVNALLLGDSALYLCASSFRDQETQYFGPGTRLLVL.